Presented here are 12 T cell receptor beta chains from one specimen sequenced in a study of blood T cells in healthy people across ages. The second PCR ran roughly 7 to 11 cycles with a sample-barcoded 5' primer and J-beta primers. TCRdb called the 5' RACE reads again in MiXCR, with one record for every CDR3 protein. Of 800,000 or so distinct CDR3 sequences listed, 35% to 50% are singletons. Material for sequencing was blood. All receptors derive from a man aged 80 or over in good health.

This chain connects TRBV4-3 to TRBJ2-1; the D is unclear. The CDR3 has 13 amino acids. Trimming stripped 0 bases from V and 9 bases from J, with 9 bases between. Germline V CDR1 and CDR2: LGHNA, YSLEER. The CDR3 nucleotides are TGCGCCAGCAGCCAAGATCGGGTTCGTGAGCAGTTCTTC. Encoded protein: CASSQDRVREQFF.

The chain joins TRBV29-1 to TRBJ2-1; 8 nucleotides line up with TRBD2. Losses at the gene ends were 5 bases for V and 0 bases for J; bases not matched to a gene: 9. Germline assignment: CDR1 SQVTM and CDR2 ANQGSEA. The CDR3 is made up of 16 amino acids. The CDR3 nucleotides are TGCAGCGTTACCGGGACTAGACTTTCCTCCTACAATGAGCAGTTCTTC. Translated: CSVTGTRLSSYNEQFF.

This sequence joins TRBV5-6 and TRBJ1-6; 11 bases are shared with TRBD1. Germline CDR1 and CDR2: SGHDT and YYEEEE. With V trimmed by 3 bases and J by 13 bases, 6 bases remained unmatched. The CDR3 is 14 amino acids. CDR3 nucleotides: TGTGCCAGCAGCTCGGGACAGGGGGTTTCCCCCCTCCACTTT. Translation gives CASSSGQGVSPLHF. Complete variable domain (other parts from reference TRBV5-6 and TRBJ1-6): DAGVTQSPTHLIKTRGQQVTLRCSPKSGHDTVSWYQQALGQGPQFIFQYYEEEERQRGNFPDRFSGHQFPNYSSELNVNALLLGDSALYLCASSSGQGVSPLHFGNGTRLTVT.

The table lists this clonotype with many counts. V and J are TRBV7-3 and TRBJ2-1, with D perhaps matching TRBD2 (5 bases). With the DNA end fitting TRBJ2-7 better, the J assignment may be wrong. The CDR3 has 16 amino acids. Germline CDR1 and CDR2: SGHTA and FQGTGA. For the CDR3, the DNA is TGTGCCAGCAGCTTAACTAGCGAGAGCTCCTACAATGAGCAGTACTTC. It specifies CASSLTSESSYNEQYF.

CDR3 nucleotide sequence: TGTGCCAGCGGCACCCGGGGTAGCGAACTCTCCTACAATGAGCAGTTCTTC. Residues: CASGTRGSELSYNEQFF. The chain has TRBV7-9 and TRBJ2-1; a possible D gene is TRBD2 (5 bases). V was shortened by 8 bases and J by 0 bases, with 20 bases between the two germline ends. The CDR3 covers 17 residues. Per the germline V gene, CDR1 is SEHNR and CDR2 is FQNEAQ (reference sequence).

This clonotype was counted ten times or more. This chain joins TRBV7-2 and TRBJ2-7; 9 nucleotides match TRBD2. The germline V gene has CDR1 SGHTA and CDR2 FQGNSA. The J segment lost 1 base and the V segment lost 2 bases, leaving 3 bases of the junction unmatched. This CDR3 has 15 amino acids. DNA for the CDR3: TGTGCCAGCAGCTTATACACTAGCGGGTCCTACGAGCAGTACTTC. Protein: CASSLYTSGSYEQYF.

About this clonotype itself: The junction departs from germline at one end; a sequencing error may be responsible. The gene calls are TRBV6-2 or TRBV6-3 and TRBJ2-1; 8 nucleotides line up with TRBD2. The CDR3 consists of 17 residues. From germline, CDR1 is MNHEY and CDR2 SVGEGT. CDR3 in DNA: TGTGTCAGCAGTTACTCACCGTTTAGCGGGATTCACAATGAGCAGTTCTTC. Translated, it gives CVSSYSPFSGIHNEQFF.

This clonotype has only a few counts. V usage is TRBV29-1 and J usage is TRBJ2-1, with TRBD1 matching 10 bases. The CDR3 spans 14 residues. The V segment lost 8 bases and the J segment 7 bases; nucleotides outside the gene matches: 11. In germline, CDR1 is SQVTM, CDR2 ANQGSEA. The CDR3 bases are TGCAGCACCACCAGACAGGGGGCAGGAAATGAGCAGTTCTTC. The encoded protein is CSTTRQGAGNEQFF.

The chain carries TRBV12-3 or TRBV12-4 and TRBJ1-5; 7 nucleotides align to TRBD1. With V trimmed by 5 bases and J by 2 bases, 9 bases remained unmatched. CDR3 size: 16 residues. The CDR3 spells CASSPEAGGGNQPQHF. For the CDR3, the DNA is TGTGCCAGCAGTCCCGAGGCAGGGGGTGGCAATCAGCCCCAGCATTTT.

In this sample, this clonotype turned up a few times. The CDR3 region has the DNA TGTGCCAGCAGCTTTAAGCGGGGTAAAACCTACGAGCAGTACTTC. Protein product: CASSFKRGKTYEQYF. The chain links TRBV11-3 to TRBJ2-7, with 7 bases that match TRBD2. The germline V gene has CDR1 SGHNT and CDR2 YENEEA. V shed 3 bases, J shed 2 bases, and the junction held 7 bases outside the gene matches. The length of the CDR3 is 15 residues.

This clonotype was counted only a few times. The rearrangement uses TRBV20-1 and TRBJ2-4; D remains unclear. V dropped 3 bases and J dropped 7 bases, with 10 bases sitting between them. Germline values: CDR1 DFQATT, CDR2 SNEGSKA (reference sequence). CDR3 length: 12 amino acids. The CDR3 spells CSASGLGNIQYF. In DNA, the CDR3 is TGCAGTGCTAGCGGTCTAGGGAACATTCAGTACTTC.

The chain employs TRBV29-1 and TRBJ1-1; no definite D call. The CDR3 extends over 11 amino acids. The germline gives CDR1 SQVTM, CDR2 ANQGSEA. V gave up 5 bases and J gave up 3 bases, with 7 bases separating them. The CDR3 protein is CSVRRDTEAFF. CDR3 coding DNA: TGCAGCGTTCGAAGGGACACTGAAGCTTTCTTT.